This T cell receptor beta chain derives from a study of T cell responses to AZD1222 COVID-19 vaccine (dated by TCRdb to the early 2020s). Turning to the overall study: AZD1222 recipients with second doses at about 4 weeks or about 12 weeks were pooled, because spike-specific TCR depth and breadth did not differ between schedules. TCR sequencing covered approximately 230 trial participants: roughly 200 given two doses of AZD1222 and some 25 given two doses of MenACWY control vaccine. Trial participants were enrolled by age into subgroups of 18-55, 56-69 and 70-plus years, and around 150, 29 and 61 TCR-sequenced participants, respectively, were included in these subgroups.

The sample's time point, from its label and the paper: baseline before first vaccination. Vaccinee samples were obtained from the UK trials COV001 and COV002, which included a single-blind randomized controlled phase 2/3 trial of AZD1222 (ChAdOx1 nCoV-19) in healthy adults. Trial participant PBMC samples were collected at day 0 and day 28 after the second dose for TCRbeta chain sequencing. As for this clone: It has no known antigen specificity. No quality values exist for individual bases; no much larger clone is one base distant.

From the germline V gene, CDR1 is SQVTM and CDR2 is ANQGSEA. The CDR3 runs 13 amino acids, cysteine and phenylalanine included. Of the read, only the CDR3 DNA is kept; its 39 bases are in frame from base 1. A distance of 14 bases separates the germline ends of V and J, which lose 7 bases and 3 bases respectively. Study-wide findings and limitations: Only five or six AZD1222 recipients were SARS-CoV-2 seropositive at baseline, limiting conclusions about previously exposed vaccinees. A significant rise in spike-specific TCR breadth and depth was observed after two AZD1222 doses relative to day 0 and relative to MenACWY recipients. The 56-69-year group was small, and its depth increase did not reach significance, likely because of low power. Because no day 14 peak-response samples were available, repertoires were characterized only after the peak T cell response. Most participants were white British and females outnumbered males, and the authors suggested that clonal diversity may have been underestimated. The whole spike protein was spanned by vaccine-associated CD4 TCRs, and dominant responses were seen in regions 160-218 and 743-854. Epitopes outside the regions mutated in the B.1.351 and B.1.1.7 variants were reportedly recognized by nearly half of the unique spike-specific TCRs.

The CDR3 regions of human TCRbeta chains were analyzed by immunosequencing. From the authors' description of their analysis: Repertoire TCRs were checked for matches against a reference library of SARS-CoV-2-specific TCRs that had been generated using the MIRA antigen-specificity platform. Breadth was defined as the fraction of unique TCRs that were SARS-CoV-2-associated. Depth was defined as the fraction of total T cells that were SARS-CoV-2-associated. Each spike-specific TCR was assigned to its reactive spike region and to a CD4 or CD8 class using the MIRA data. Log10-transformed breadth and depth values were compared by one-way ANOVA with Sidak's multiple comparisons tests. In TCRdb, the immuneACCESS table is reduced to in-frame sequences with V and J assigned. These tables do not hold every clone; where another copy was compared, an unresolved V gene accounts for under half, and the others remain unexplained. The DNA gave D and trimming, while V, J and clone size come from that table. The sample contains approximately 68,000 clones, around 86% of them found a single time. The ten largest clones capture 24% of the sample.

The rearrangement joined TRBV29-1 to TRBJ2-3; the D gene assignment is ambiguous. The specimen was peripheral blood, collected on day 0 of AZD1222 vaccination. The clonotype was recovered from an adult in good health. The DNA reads TGCAGCGCCCGGTGGGCTTCAACAGATACGCAGTATTTT. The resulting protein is CSARWASTDTQYF.